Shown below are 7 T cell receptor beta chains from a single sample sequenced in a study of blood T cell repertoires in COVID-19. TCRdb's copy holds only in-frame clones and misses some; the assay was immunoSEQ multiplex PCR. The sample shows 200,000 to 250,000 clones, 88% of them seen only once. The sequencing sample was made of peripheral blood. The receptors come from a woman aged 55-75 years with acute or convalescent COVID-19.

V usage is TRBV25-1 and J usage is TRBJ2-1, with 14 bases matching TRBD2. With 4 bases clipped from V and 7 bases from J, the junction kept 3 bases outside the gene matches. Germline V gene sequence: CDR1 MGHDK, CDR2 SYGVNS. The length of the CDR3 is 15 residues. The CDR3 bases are TGTGCCAGCAGTGGAAGGACTAGCGGGGGGAATGAGCAGTTCTTC. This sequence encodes CASSGRTSGGNEQFF.

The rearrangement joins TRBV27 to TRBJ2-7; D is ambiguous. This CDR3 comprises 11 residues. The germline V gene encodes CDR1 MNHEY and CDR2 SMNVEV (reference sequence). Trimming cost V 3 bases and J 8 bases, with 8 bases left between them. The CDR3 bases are TGTGCCAGCAGTTTGGCAGGTCAGCAGTACTTC. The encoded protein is CASSLAGQQYF.

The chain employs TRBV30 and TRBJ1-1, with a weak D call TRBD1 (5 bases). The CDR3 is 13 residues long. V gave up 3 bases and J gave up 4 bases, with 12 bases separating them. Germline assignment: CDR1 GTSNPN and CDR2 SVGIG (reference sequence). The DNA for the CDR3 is TGTGCCTGGAGGGGGGGGAGCGGCACTGAAGCTTTCTTT. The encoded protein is CAWRGGSGTEAFF.

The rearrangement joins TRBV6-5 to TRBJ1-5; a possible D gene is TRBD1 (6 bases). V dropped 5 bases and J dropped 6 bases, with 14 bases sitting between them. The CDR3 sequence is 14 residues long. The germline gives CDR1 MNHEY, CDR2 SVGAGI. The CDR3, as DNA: TGTGCCAGCAGTATCGGAGGGGGGGTTCAGCCCCAGCATTTT. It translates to CASSIGGGVQPQHF.

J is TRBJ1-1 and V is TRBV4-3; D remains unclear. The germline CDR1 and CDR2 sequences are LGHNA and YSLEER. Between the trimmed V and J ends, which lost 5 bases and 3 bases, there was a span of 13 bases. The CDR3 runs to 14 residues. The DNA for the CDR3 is TGCGCCAGCAGCGCCGCCACGGGAGACACTGAAGCTTTCTTT. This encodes CASSAATGDTEAFF.

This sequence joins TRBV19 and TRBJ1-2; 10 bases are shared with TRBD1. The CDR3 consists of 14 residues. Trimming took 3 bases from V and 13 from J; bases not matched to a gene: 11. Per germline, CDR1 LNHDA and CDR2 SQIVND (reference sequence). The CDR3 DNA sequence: TGTGCCAGTAGTATTATCCGGGACAGGGGAATTAGCACCTTC. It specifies CASSIIRDRGISTF. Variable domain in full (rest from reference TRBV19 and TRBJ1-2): DGGITQSPKYLFRKEGQNVTLSCEQNLNHDAMYWYRQDPGQGLRLIYYSQIVNDFQKGDIAEGYSVSREKKESFPLTVTSAQKNPTAFYLCASSIIRDRGISTFGSGTRLTVV.

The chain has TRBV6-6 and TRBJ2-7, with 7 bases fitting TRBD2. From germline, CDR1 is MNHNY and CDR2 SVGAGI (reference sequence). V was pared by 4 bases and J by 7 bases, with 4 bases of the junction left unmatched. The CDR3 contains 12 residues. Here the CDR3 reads CASSSTSWEQYF. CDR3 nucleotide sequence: TGTGCCAGCAGTTCGACTAGCTGGGAGCAGTACTTC.